This T cell receptor beta chain derives from a study of response to subunit inactivated influenza vaccine. Notes on the study in general: New T cells are recruited in small numbers by each seasonal influenza vaccination, according to the authors' suggestion.

TCRdb processed the RT-PCR reads anew with MiXCR; each CDR3 protein has one entry. In the table there are roughly 150,000 distinct CDR3 sequences, approximately 11% of which are singletons. With regard to this clonotype: Antigen specificity is unknown.

Trimming removed 2 bases at V and 2 bases at J, with 10 bases between. The CDR3 is 15 residues long. Germline assignment: CDR1 MNHEY and CDR2 SVGEGT. The sequencing here drew on non-naive T cells sorted from PBMCs, taken 40 to 50 days after vaccination. The source of this sequence is a man aged 50 to 59 who received an inactivated influenza vaccine. V gene TRBV6-2 or TRBV6-3 combines with J gene TRBJ1-5; TRBD1 might be the D (6 bases). DNA of the CDR3: TGTGCCAGCAGTTACGTAGCAGGGGGCAATCAGCCCCAGCATTTT. Translated: CASSYVAGGNQPQHF.